The T cell receptor (beta chain) under discussion was sequenced for a study of Ad26.COV2.S vaccination and SARS-CoV-2 variants. Study-wide points: People who got the vaccine or the placebo had similar non-spike TCR breadth. Recipients given vaccine exceeded placebo recipients in spike-specific TCR breadth. The breadth of spike-specific CD8+ and CD4+ T cell responses after vaccination was reportedly substantial. Breadth and depth estimates from TCRs may understate total T cell responses.

The V gene's germline CDR1 is KGHSH and CDR2 LQKENI. The CDR3 is 16 amino acids. V dropped 3 bases and J dropped 2; count of bases not matched to a gene: 9. As for this clone: The antigen remains unidentified.

Here immunoSEQ multiplex PCR was the method, and the copy in TCRdb shows in-frame clones only, minus some. The sample has just over 350,000 clones; roughly 94% are singletons. The sequence came from a human donor who had recovered from COVID-19. The material was peripheral blood, obtained after recovery from COVID-19. V usage is TRBV18 and J usage is TRBJ1-1; TRBD1 agrees at 7 bases. CDR3 sequence reads: CASSPAPGDRNTEAFF. In DNA form, the CDR3 reads TGTGCCAGCTCACCCGCCCCCGGGGACAGAAACACTGAAGCTTTCTTT.